This is a list of T cell receptor beta chains from one sample in a study of shared clonotypes between healthy human individuals. Only in-frame clones appear in the TCRdb table, and some are missing; sequencing was by immunoSEQ multiplex PCR. The sample includes millions of clones, about 95% of them seen just once. The sequenced sample was naive CD8+ T cells sorted from blood. These receptors all come from a man aged 18 to 29 in good health. Both conserved end residues are part of each CDR3. The D gene is left open where the match is weak.

length	V	J	D	CDR3
12	TRBV6-1	TRBJ2-5	-	CASTDPGETQYF
16	TRBV4-1	TRBJ2-7	TRBD1	CASSQVIGQGQYEQYF
14	TRBV5-6	TRBJ2-2	TRBD1	CASSLGFPGTGLFF
13	TRBV14	TRBJ2-7	-	CASSQDTAYEQYF
15	TRBV7-6	TRBJ2-7	-	CASSYEEGSSYEQYF
15	TRBV6-5	TRBJ2-3	-	CASSYTARDTDTQYF
16	TRBV9	TRBJ2-3	TRBD2	CASSVVAGGGTDTQYF
16	TRBV11-2	TRBJ2-3	-	CASSLGWERSTDTQYF
14	TRBV2	TRBJ1-5	-	CASNPPGVNQPQHF
14	TRBV27	TRBJ1-2	-	CASSLRGGIYGYTF
11	TRBV7-9	TRBJ2-1	-	CASSELESVFF
13	TRBV5-1	TRBJ2-7	-	CASSENREYEQYF
13	TRBV29-1	TRBJ2-7	-	CSVALGGGYEQYF
15	TRBV13	TRBJ2-5	-	CASSGTEAYQETQYF
17	TRBV6-1	TRBJ2-5	TRBD2	CASSEVFLAGGGETQYF
12	TRBV10-3	TRBJ2-7	TRBD1	CAIKTGGYEQYF
17	TRBV5-8	TRBJ2-3	-	CASSLNPTTLSTDTQYF
9	TRBV4-3	TRBJ2-1	-	CASSQARFF
14	TRBV28	TRBJ1-5	-	CASKPPGTNQPQHF
11	TRBV14	TRBJ1-1	-	CASSQGGEAFF
13	TRBV6-1	TRBJ2-7	-	CASSERETYEQYF
13	TRBV6-5	TRBJ1-1	-	CASSQGRATEAFF
14	TRBV9	TRBJ1-2	-	CASSVSQGVYGYTF
15	TRBV19	TRBJ1-1	-	CASSDTGSGNTEAFF
12	TRBV2	TRBJ1-5	-	CASSTGNQPQHF
16	TRBV6-4	TRBJ2-3	-	CASSPQPGGLTDTQYF